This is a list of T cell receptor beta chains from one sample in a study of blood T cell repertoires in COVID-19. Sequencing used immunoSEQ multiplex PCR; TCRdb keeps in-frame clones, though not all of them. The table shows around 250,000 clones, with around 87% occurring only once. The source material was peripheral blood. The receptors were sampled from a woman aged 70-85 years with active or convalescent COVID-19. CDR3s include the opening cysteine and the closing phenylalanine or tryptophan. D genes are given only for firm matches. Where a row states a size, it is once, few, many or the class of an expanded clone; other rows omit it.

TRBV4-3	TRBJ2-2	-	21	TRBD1	CASSQDPPQGQGLGNTGELFF	TGCGCCAGCAGCCAAGATCCCCCTCAGGGACAGGGATTGGGGAACACCGGGGAGCTGTTTTTT
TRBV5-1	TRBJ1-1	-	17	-	CASSRGTGRSMNTEAFF	TGCGCCAGCAGCCGGGGGACCGGCCGATCTATGAACACTGAAGCTTTCTTT
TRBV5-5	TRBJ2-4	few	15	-	CASSFEHQTKNIQYF	TGTGCCAGCAGCTTTGAACATCAGACCAAAAACATTCAGTACTTC
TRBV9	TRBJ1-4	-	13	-	CASSREHNEKLFF	TGTGCCAGCAGCAGGGAGCATAATGAAAAACTGTTTTTT
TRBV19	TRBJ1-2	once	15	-	CASSIALYFNYGYTF	TGTGCCAGTAGTATAGCCCTCTATTTTAACTATGGCTACACCTTC
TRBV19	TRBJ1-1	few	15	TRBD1	CASSIRYRGQLEAFF	TGTGCCAGTAGTATTCGGTACAGGGGGCAGCTAGAAGCTTTCTTT
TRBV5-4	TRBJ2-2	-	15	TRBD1	CASSRTGTNTGELFF	TGTGCCAGCAGCAGGACAGGGACGAACACCGGGGAGCTGTTTTTT
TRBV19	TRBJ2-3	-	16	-	CASSIGGFPTTDTQYF	TGTGCCAGTAGTATCGGAGGGTTCCCCACCACAGATACGCAGTATTTT
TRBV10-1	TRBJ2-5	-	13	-	CASSRGGQETQYF	TGCGCCAGCAGCCGAGGAGGCCAAGAGACCCAGTACTTC
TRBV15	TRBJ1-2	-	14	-	CATSKADSLYGYTF	TGTGCCACCAGCAAAGCCGACAGCCTCTATGGCTACACCTTC
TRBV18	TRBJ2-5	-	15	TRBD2	CASSPGLAGQETQYF	TGTGCCAGCTCACCAGGGCTAGCGGGGCAAGAGACCCAGTACTTC
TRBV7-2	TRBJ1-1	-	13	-	CASSLVQNTEAFF	TGTGCCAGCAGCTTAGTACAGAACACTGAAGCTTTCTTT
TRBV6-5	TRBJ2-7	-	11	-	CASSYRYEQYF	TGTGCCAGCAGTTACCGGTACGAGCAGTACTTC
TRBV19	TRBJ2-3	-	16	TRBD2	CASKLAGGAPTDTQYF	TGTGCCAGTAAGCTAGCGGGGGGGGCCCCCACAGATACGCAGTATTTT
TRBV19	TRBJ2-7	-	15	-	CASMDYHSASYEQYF	TGTGCCAGTATGGACTACCATTCCGCCTCCTACGAGCAGTACTTC
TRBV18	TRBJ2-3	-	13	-	CASSPNSADTQYF	TGTGCCAGCTCACCCAATTCAGCAGATACGCAGTATTTT
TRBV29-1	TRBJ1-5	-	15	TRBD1	CSVGQGTGVNQPQHF	TGCAGCGTCGGCCAGGGGACAGGCGTAAATCAGCCCCAGCATTTT
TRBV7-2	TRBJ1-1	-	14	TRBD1	CASSLQGWWTEAFF	TGTGCCAGCAGCCTACAGGGGTGGTGGACTGAAGCTTTCTTT
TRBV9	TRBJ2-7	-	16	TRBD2	CASSAGLAGGAYEQYF	TGTGCCAGCAGCGCAGGATTAGCGGGGGGTGCCTACGAGCAGTACTTC
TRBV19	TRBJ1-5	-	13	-	CASSVGISQPQHF	TGTGCCAGTAGTGTCGGGATCAGTCAGCCCCAGCATTTT
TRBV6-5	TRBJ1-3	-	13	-	CASSYDSRNTIYF	TGTGCCAGCAGTTATGACAGTCGAAACACCATATATTTT
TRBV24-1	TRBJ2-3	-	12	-	CATSVDSHTQYF	TGTGCCACCAGTGTCGACAGTCATACGCAGTATTTT
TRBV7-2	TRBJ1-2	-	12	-	CASSLDRKGYTF	TGTGCCAGCAGCTTAGACAGGAAAGGCTACACCTTC
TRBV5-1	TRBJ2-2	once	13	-	CASREPNTGELFF	TGCGCCAGCAGGGAGCCGAACACCGGGGAGCTGTTTTTT
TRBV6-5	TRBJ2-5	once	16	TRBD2	CASSSSGGDGQETQYF	TGTGCCAGCAGTTCGTCGGGGGGGGATGGCCAAGAGACCCAGTACTTC
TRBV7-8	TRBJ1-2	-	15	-	CASSLGRGTLYGYTF	TGTGCCAGCAGCTTGGGGCGTGGGACACTCTATGGCTACACCTTC